A single sample gave rise to the 7 T cell receptor beta chains below, sequenced in a study of TIL therapy for anti-PD-1-resistant metastatic lung cancer (dated by TCRdb to 2020 to 2022). TCR beta CDR3 regions were amplified from genomic DNA by bias-controlled multiplex PCR with the immunoSEQ v3 hsTCRB kit. Here the immuneACCESS table is served through TCRdb, limited to in-frame sequences with V and J called. Missing clones are a known gap in these copies; in checked studies unresolved V genes cover under half, and the rest lacks a known reason. This sample lists under 70,000 clones; about 73% were detected once. The top ten constitute 1.5% to 2% of the sample. The label giving this sample's time point can be read as: pre-treatment sample, taken before nivolumab and TIL therapy. The sample in question was blood, obtained at baseline. These receptors originate from a person between 25 and 80 years old with non-small cell lung cancer.

The CDR3 DNA reads TGCGCCAGCAGCCAAGTGGTAGCGAGCTCCTACGAGCAGTACTTC. Protein product: CASSQVVASSYEQYF. This chain connects TRBV4-3 to TRBJ2-7; D perhaps matches TRBD2 (5 bases). The germline CDR1 and CDR2 sequences are LGHNA and YSLEER. The CDR3 runs 15 residues. V lost 1 base and J 0 bases, leaving 10 bases between the germline ends.

This chain links TRBV7-6 with TRBJ2-5; D gene uncertain. This CDR3 spans 14 amino acids. From germline, CDR1 is SGHVS and CDR2 FNYEAQ. Trimming left V 5 bases short and J 2 bases short, with 12 bases between. This CDR3 reads CASSQGISQETQYF. CDR3 bases: TGTGCCAGCAGCCAAGGGATTTCTCAAGAGACCCAGTACTTC.

This clone has only a few counts. The chain joins TRBV27 to TRBJ2-5; 13 bases agree with TRBD2. The CDR3 is 15 residues long. Per germline, CDR1 MNHEY and CDR2 SMNVEV (reference sequence). Unmatched junction bases numbered 6, after V lost 6 bases and J lost 5 bases. The DNA of the CDR3 is TGTGCCAGCAGGGTTGGACTAGCGGGAGTGGAGACCCAGTACTTC. Translating it yields CASRVGLAGVETQYF.

The V call is TRBV5-1, the J call TRBJ1-1; D gene uncertain. CDR3 length: 14 amino acids. V lost 1 base and J lost 4, with 11 bases in between. Per the germline V gene, CDR1 is SGHRS and CDR2 is YFSETQ. The CDR3 spells CASSLRLGFTEAFF. DNA for the CDR3: TGCGCCAGCAGCTTGAGACTAGGATTCACTGAAGCTTTCTTT. The full variable domain, completed using reference TRBV5-1 and TRBJ1-1, is KAGVTQTPRYLIKTRGQQVTLSCSPISGHRSVSWYQQTPGQGLQFLFEYFSETQRNKGNFPGRFSGRQFSNSRSEMNVSTLELGDSALYLCASSLRLGFTEAFFGQGTRLTVV.

This chain joins TRBV5-4 and TRBJ2-1, with 8 nucleotides matching TRBD2. Per the germline V gene, CDR1 is SGHNT and CDR2 is YYREEE (reference sequence). This CDR3 is built from 16 residues. The J segment lost 9 bases and the V segment lost 0 bases, leaving 11 bases of the junction unmatched. The CDR3 nucleotides are TGTGCCAGCAGCTTGGCCGCGGGAGGACTTGGGGGTGAGCAGTTCTTC. It translates to CASSLAAGGLGGEQFF.

The chain is built from TRBV25-1 and TRBJ1-1; no definite D call. V was trimmed by 4 bases and J by 1 base, leaving 10 bases between them. The germline V gene has CDR1 MGHDK and CDR2 SYGVNS. The CDR3 extends over 14 amino acids. In DNA, the CDR3 is TGTGCCAGCAGTGGCCAGGCTAAGAACACTGAAGCTTTCTTT. Amino acids: CASSGQAKNTEAFF.

In its sample, this clone was seen once. The chain uses TRBV5-1 and TRBJ2-1; D is possibly TRBD2 (6 bases). The germline CDR1 and CDR2 sequences are SGHRS and YFSETQ. This CDR3 contains 16 residues. Deletions cut 0 bases from V and 2 bases from J, with 12 bases between. CDR3 region: CASSLAPAGAYNEQFF. CDR3 sequence (DNA): TGCGCCAGCAGCTTGGCCCCAGCGGGCGCCTACAATGAGCAGTTCTTC.